A single sample gave rise to the 30 T cell receptor beta chains below, sequenced in a study of T cell changes during pregnancy in multiple sclerosis. Measured with immunoSEQ multiplex PCR; TCRdb has only the in-frame clones, and not every one. The sample includes around 75,000 clones, about 93% of them seen just once. This sample comprised CD4+ T cells from peripheral blood mononuclear cells, obtained after pregnancy. Receptors originate from a female donor with multiple sclerosis, enrolled in a pregnancy study.

The chain carries TRBV11-3 and TRBJ2-3, with 13 bases aligning to TRBD2. Germline V gene lookup returns CDR1 SGHNT and CDR2 YENEEA. This CDR3 is built from 17 residues. V gave up 1 base and J gave up 3 bases; unmatched junction bases: 4. CDR3 loop: CASSLARLAGGTDTQYF. CDR3 DNA: TGTGCCAGCAGCTTAGCCCGACTAGCGGGAGGAACAGATACGCAGTATTTT.

The chain links TRBV19 to TRBJ2-2; weak D call: TRBD1 (6 bases). Germline V CDR1 and CDR2: LNHDA, SQIVND (reference sequence). This CDR3 spans 14 amino acids. The germline V and J ends were trimmed by 1 base and 7 bases, with 10 bases remaining between them. CDR3 loop: CASSIAGTSGELFF. The DNA for the CDR3 is TGTGCCAGTAGTATAGCAGGGACAAGCGGGGAGCTGTTTTTT.

The V and J genes are TRBV5-1 and TRBJ2-1, with 9 bases fitting TRBD2. The CDR3 contains 15 residues. V shed 6 bases, J shed 6 bases, and the junction held 10 bases outside the gene matches. CDR1 is SGHRS, CDR2 YFSETQ, per germline. CDR3 sequence: CASIGTSPLGNEQFF. DNA for the CDR3: TGCGCCAGCATTGGGACTAGCCCTCTGGGCAATGAGCAGTTCTTC.

The chain recombines TRBV7-2 with TRBJ1-5; 8 bases line up with TRBD1. CDR1 is SGHTA, CDR2 FQGNSA, per germline. J was trimmed by 7 bases and V by 1 base; bases with no gene match: 9. CDR3 length equals 16 residues. This chain's CDR3 is CASSLVVTGGDQPQHF. Here the CDR3 DNA reads TGTGCCAGCAGCTTAGTTGTAACAGGGGGAGACCAGCCCCAGCATTTT.

The chain has TRBV7-6 and TRBJ1-5; no firm D call. This CDR3 spans 15 amino acids. In germline, CDR1 is SGHVS, CDR2 FNYEAQ. V gave up 1 base and J gave up 3 bases, with 10 bases separating them. CDR3 amino acids: CASSLDPGPNQPQHF. The CDR3 nucleotides read TGTGCCAGCAGCTTAGATCCGGGTCCCAATCAGCCCCAGCATTTT.

The chain is built from TRBV4-3 and TRBJ2-6; 7 positions match TRBD1. Germline lookup yields CDR1 LGHNA and CDR2 YSLEER. J lost 2 bases, V lost 2 bases, and 6 bases had no gene match. The CDR3 covers 17 residues. DNA for the CDR3: TGCGCCAGCAGCCAATTTCTACAGGGGACTGGGGCCAACGTCCTGACTTTC. Translation gives CASSQFLQGTGANVLTF.

The V gene is TRBV28, the J gene TRBJ2-5; a weak D match, TRBD1 (5 bases). This CDR3 comprises 15 residues. Deletions cut 2 bases from V and 3 bases from J, with 13 bases between. Germline V gene lookup returns CDR1 MDHEN and CDR2 SYDVKM. The CDR3 DNA sequence: TGTGCCAGCAGTTTAGGTTTTGGCAGGGAAGAGACCCAGTACTTC. Its protein is CASSLGFGREETQYF. Together with reference TRBV28 and TRBJ2-5, the CDR3 gives the full variable domain: DVKVTQSSRYLVKRTGEKVFLECVQDMDHENMFWYRQDPGLGLRLIYFSYDVKMKEKGDIPEGYSVSREKKERFSLILESASTNQTSMYLCASSLGFGREETQYFGPGTRLLVL.

The chain recombines TRBV6-5 with TRBJ2-3; TRBD1 matches at 11 bases. V lost 6 bases and J lost 8; bases outside the gene matches: 7. Germline V gene lookup returns CDR1 MNHEY and CDR2 SVGAGI. CDR3 size: 14 residues. The CDR3 is CASRGQGAQGTQYF. CDR3 coding DNA: TGTGCCAGCAGAGGACAGGGGGCGCAAGGTACGCAGTATTTT.

The J gene is TRBJ2-1, the V gene TRBV19, with 7 bases that match TRBD1. V lost 0 bases to trimming and J lost 2 bases; unmatched junction nucleotides: 7. CDR3 length equals 17 residues. CDR1 and CDR2 from the germline V gene are LNHDA and SQIVND (reference sequence). The CDR3 reads CASSIDVGTVTYNEQFF. CDR3 nucleotide sequence: TGTGCCAGTAGTATAGACGTAGGGACAGTAACCTACAATGAGCAGTTCTTC.

The chain employs TRBV5-1 and TRBJ1-2; TRBD1 matches at 7 bases. Germline V gives CDR1 SGHRS, CDR2 YFSETQ. The CDR3 contains 15 residues. V shed 4 bases and J 4 bases; nucleotides not matched to a gene: 10. CDR3 bases: TGCGCCAGCAGCAATCCAGGGGGGCAGACCTATGGCTACACCTTC. This codes for CASSNPGGQTYGYTF.

The rearrangement uses TRBV6-1 and TRBJ1-2, with 7 nucleotides matching TRBD1. The CDR3 has 14 residues. CDR1 MNHNS and CDR2 SASEGT come from the germline V gene. Unmatched junction bases numbered 10, after V lost 4 bases and J lost 8 bases. CDR3 bases: TGTGCCAGCAGTGTTGTCTCGACAGGGCGAGGCTACACCTTC. This encodes CASSVVSTGRGYTF.

The V call is TRBV19, the J call TRBJ2-1; TRBD2 matches at 10 bases. The CDR3 is 14 residues long. The junction had 2 bases not matched to a gene; V was cut back by 5 bases and J by 4 bases. Germline CDR1 LNHDA, CDR2 SQIVND (reference sequence). The CDR3 protein is CASSRTSGYNEQFF. CDR3 nucleotides: TGTGCCAGTAGTCGGACTAGCGGTTACAATGAGCAGTTCTTC.

The chain employs TRBV12-5 and TRBJ2-3, with D possibly TRBD1 on 6 matching bases. V was cut by 5 bases and J by 4 bases, with 13 bases left in between. Germline V gene data show CDR1 as LGHNT and CDR2 as FRNRAP. The CDR3 runs 14 residues. The CDR3 sequence is CASGPGQPADTQYF. The CDR3 bases are TGTGCTAGTGGTCCCGGACAGCCGGCAGATACGCAGTATTTT. Combining the CDR3 with reference TRBV12-5 and TRBJ2-3 gives the whole variable domain DARVTQTPRHKVTEMGQEVTMRCQPILGHNTVFWYRQTMMQGLELLAYFRNRAPLDDSGMPKDRFSAEMPDATLATLKIQPSEPRDSAVYFCASGPGQPADTQYFGPGTRLTVL.

The chain is built from TRBV5-1 and TRBJ2-7; the match to TRBD1 covers 10 bases. The CDR3 runs to 15 residues. Germline assignment: CDR1 SGHRS and CDR2 YFSETQ. The V gene end was trimmed by 4 bases and the J gene end by 2 bases; junction bases not matched to a gene: 6. The CDR3 region is CASSPRTGGTYEQYF. CDR3 in DNA: TGCGCCAGCAGCCCCCGGACAGGGGGGACCTACGAGCAGTACTTC.

The chain uses TRBV29-1 and TRBJ1-1; D call uncertain. The CDR3 runs to 14 residues. CDR1 is SQVTM, CDR2 ANQGSEA, per germline. Trimming removed 3 bases from V and 1 base from J, with 12 bases in between. CDR3: CSVDLRVANTEAFF. Here the CDR3 DNA reads TGCAGCGTTGATTTGAGGGTGGCGAACACTGAAGCTTTCTTT. Looking up the rest from reference TRBV29-1 and TRBJ1-1 gives the full variable domain: SAVISQKPSRDICQRGTSLTIQCQVDSQVTMMFWYRQQPGQSLTLIATANQGSEATYESGFVIDKFPISRPNLTFSTLTVSNMSPEDSSIYLCSVDLRVANTEAFFGQGTRLTVV.

V and J are TRBV6-6 and TRBJ2-1; D perhaps matches TRBD2 (6 bases). The germline gives CDR1 MNHNY, CDR2 SVGAGI (reference sequence). The V end was cut by 2 bases, the J end by 8 bases, with 13 bases between. The CDR3 length is 14 residues. The CDR3 DNA follows: TGTGCCAGCAGTTACCCGGGACTTAGCGATGAGCAGTTCTTC. Amino acid sequence: CASSYPGLSDEQFF.

The rearrangement uses TRBV5-1 and TRBJ2-1; 11 nucleotides line up with TRBD2. From germline, CDR1 is SGHRS and CDR2 YFSETQ. The CDR3 has 16 residues. The trim removed 5 bases at V and 4 bases at J, leaving 8 bases unmatched. The CDR3 nucleotides are TGCGCCAGCAGACAGACTCTAGCGGGAGGTTACAATGAGCAGTTCTTC. As protein: CASRQTLAGGYNEQFF. Variable domain in full (rest from reference TRBV5-1 and TRBJ2-1): KAGVTQTPRYLIKTRGQQVTLSCSPISGHRSVSWYQQTPGQGLQFLFEYFSETQRNKGNFPGRFSGRQFSNSRSEMNVSTLELGDSALYLCASRQTLAGGYNEQFFGPGTRLTVL.

The rearrangement uses TRBV7-2 and TRBJ2-3; TRBD2 matches at 13 bases. Germline CDR1 is SGHTA and CDR2 is FQGNSA. The CDR3 is 17 residues long. Trimming took 1 base from V and 3 from J; bases not matched to a gene: 4. CDR3 in DNA: TGTGCCAGCAGCTTAGATAGGACTAGCGGGAGAACAGATACGCAGTATTTT. This translates into CASSLDRTSGRTDTQYF.

V gene TRBV11-3 combines with J gene TRBJ2-1; 12 nucleotides agree with TRBD2. CDR1 SGHNT and CDR2 YENEEA come from the germline V gene. This CDR3 region has 13 residues. Trimming took 8 bases from V and 7 from J; bases not matched to a gene: 3. CDR3: CASSSGGGNEQFF. CDR3 DNA: TGTGCCAGCTCTAGCGGGGGGGGGAATGAGCAGTTCTTC.

The chain is built from TRBV5-1 and TRBJ2-7, with 7 bases matching TRBD1. V gave up 3 bases and J gave up 5 bases; unmatched junction bases: 2. The CDR3 runs 12 residues. From germline, CDR1 is SGHRS and CDR2 YFSETQ. The CDR3 bases are TGCGCCAGCAGCTCAACAGGGGACGAGCAGTACTTC. This sequence encodes CASSSTGDEQYF.

The J gene is TRBJ2-5, the V gene TRBV5-4, with D possibly TRBD1 on 7 matching bases. V was trimmed by 2 bases and J by 5 bases, leaving 13 bases between them. Germline V lookup: CDR1 SGHNT, CDR2 YYREEE (reference sequence). The CDR3 sequence is 14 residues long. The CDR3 DNA reads TGTGCCAGCAGCTTCGGCCAGGGGGGTGAGACCCAGTACTTC. This translates into CASSFGQGGETQYF.

The chain combines TRBV7-2 with TRBJ1-2, with a possible D match to TRBD1 (6 bases). Germline V gives CDR1 SGHTA, CDR2 FQGNSA. This CDR3 is 14 amino acids long. V shed 7 bases and J shed 5 bases, with 17 bases lying between them. CDR3 DNA: TGTGCCAGCACCCTAGAACGGGGGGCATATGGCTACACCTTC. Its translation: CASTLERGAYGYTF.

This sequence joins TRBV27 and TRBJ2-3, with TRBD1 as a possible D gene (5 bases). CDR3 length: 16 residues. The V gene lost 2 bases and the J gene lost 4 bases, with 16 bases spanning the gap. CDR1 is MNHEY, CDR2 SMNVEV, per germline (reference sequence). CDR3 sequence: CASSLRMTVRADTQYF. DNA of the CDR3: TGTGCCAGCAGTTTACGTATGACAGTCAGGGCAGATACGCAGTATTTT.

The table lists this clone with a count of one. This chain links TRBV28 with TRBJ2-5; TRBD2 matches 15 bases. CDR3 length: 15 amino acids. CDR1 is MDHEN, CDR2 SYDVKM, per germline. The junction had 4 bases not matched to a gene; V was cut back by 6 bases and J by 5 bases. In DNA, the CDR3 is TGTGCCAGCAGCCCGGGGACTAGCGGGAGGGAGACCCAGTACTTC. Protein product: CASSPGTSGRETQYF. Drawing the rest from reference TRBV28 and TRBJ2-5, the complete variable domain is DVKVTQSSRYLVKRTGEKVFLECVQDMDHENMFWYRQDPGLGLRLIYFSYDVKMKEKGDIPEGYSVSREKKERFSLILESASTNQTSMYLCASSPGTSGRETQYFGPGTRLLVL.

This clone was seen just once. The V and J genes are TRBV2 and TRBJ2-7; 8 nucleotides line up with TRBD2. Germline V gene data show CDR1 as SNHLY and CDR2 as FYNNEI. With 6 bases clipped from V and 3 bases from J, the junction kept 7 bases outside the gene matches. This CDR3 is 14 amino acids long. DNA for the CDR3: TGTGCCAGCAGGAACTCGGGAGGGAGCTACGAGCAGTACTTC. The encoded protein is CASRNSGGSYEQYF.

The chain has TRBV29-1 and TRBJ2-1, with TRBD1 matching over 7 bases. CDR1 and CDR2 from the germline V gene are SQVTM and ANQGSEA. CDR3 length: 14 residues. Losses at the gene ends were 7 bases for V and 1 base for J; bases not matched to a gene: 7. CDR3 amino acids: CSGGQKTSYNEQFF. Written as DNA, the CDR3 is TGCAGCGGGGGACAGAAAACGTCCTACAATGAGCAGTTCTTC.

This chain uses TRBV5-1 with TRBJ2-7, with 7 bases lining up with TRBD1. CDR1 and CDR2 (germline): SGHRS, YFSETQ. V gave up 4 bases and J gave up 2 bases; unmatched junction bases: 6. This CDR3 region has 14 residues. Written as DNA, the CDR3 is TGCGCCAGCAGCACCTGGACAGGCCCCTACGAGCAGTACTTC. Protein: CASSTWTGPYEQYF. Full variable domain (outside the CDR3, taken from reference TRBV5-1 and TRBJ2-7): KAGVTQTPRYLIKTRGQQVTLSCSPISGHRSVSWYQQTPGQGLQFLFEYFSETQRNKGNFPGRFSGRQFSNSRSEMNVSTLELGDSALYLCASSTWTGPYEQYFGPGTRLTVT.

V usage is TRBV28 and J usage is TRBJ1-2, with a weak D call TRBD1 (5 bases). V was trimmed by 3 bases and J by 4 bases, leaving 12 bases between them. Germline CDR1 is MDHEN and CDR2 is SYDVKM. This CDR3 comprises 14 residues. The CDR3 reads CASSFSGKGYGYTF. The CDR3 nucleotides are TGTGCCAGCAGTTTTTCAGGGAAAGGCTATGGCTACACCTTC.

V and J are TRBV7-2 and TRBJ2-5; 8 positions match TRBD1. V lost 4 bases, J lost 7 bases, and 5 bases stayed unmatched. The CDR3 is made up of 13 amino acids. Germline V gene sequence: CDR1 SGHTA, CDR2 FQGNSA. CDR3 sequence reads: CASSSDRVGTQYF. CDR3 DNA sequence: TGTGCCAGCAGCTCGGACAGGGTCGGGACCCAGTACTTC. The complete variable domain, with remaining parts taken from reference TRBV7-2 and TRBJ2-5, reads GAGVSQSPSNKVTEKGKDVELRCDPISGHTALYWYRQSLGQGLEFLIYFQGNSAPDKSGLPSDRFSAERTGGSVSTLTIQRTQQEDSAVYLCASSSDRVGTQYFGPGTRLLVL.

This chain joins TRBV19 and TRBJ1-2; D is undetermined. V gave up 5 bases and J gave up 4 bases, with 17 bases separating them. Germline CDR1 LNHDA, CDR2 SQIVND (reference sequence). The CDR3 spans 15 residues. CDR3 region: CASSDGGILPYGYTF. The CDR3 DNA follows: TGTGCCAGTAGTGACGGCGGGATTCTCCCCTATGGCTACACCTTC.